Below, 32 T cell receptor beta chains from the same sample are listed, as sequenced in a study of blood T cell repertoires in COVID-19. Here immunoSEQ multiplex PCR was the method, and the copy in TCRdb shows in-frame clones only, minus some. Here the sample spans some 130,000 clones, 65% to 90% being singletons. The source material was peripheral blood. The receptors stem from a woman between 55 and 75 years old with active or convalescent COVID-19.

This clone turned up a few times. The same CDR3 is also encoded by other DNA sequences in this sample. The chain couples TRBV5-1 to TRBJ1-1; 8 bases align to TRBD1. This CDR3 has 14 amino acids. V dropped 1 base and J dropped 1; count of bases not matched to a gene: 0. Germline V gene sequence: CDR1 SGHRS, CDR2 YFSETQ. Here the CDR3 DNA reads TGCGCCAGCAGCTTGACAGGGGGGAACACTGAAGCTTTCTTT. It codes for CASSLTGGNTEAFF. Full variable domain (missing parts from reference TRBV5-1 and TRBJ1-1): KAGVTQTPRYLIKTRGQQVTLSCSPISGHRSVSWYQQTPGQGLQFLFEYFSETQRNKGNFPGRFSGRQFSNSRSEMNVSTLELGDSALYLCASSLTGGNTEAFFGQGTRLTVV.

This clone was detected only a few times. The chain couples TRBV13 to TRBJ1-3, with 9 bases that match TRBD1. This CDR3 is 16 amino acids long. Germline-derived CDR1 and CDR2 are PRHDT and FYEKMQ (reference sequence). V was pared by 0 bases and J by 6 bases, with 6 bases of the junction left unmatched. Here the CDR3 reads CASSLGQGAIVNTIYF. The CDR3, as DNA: TGTGCCAGCAGCTTAGGACAGGGGGCAATCGTAAACACCATATATTTT.

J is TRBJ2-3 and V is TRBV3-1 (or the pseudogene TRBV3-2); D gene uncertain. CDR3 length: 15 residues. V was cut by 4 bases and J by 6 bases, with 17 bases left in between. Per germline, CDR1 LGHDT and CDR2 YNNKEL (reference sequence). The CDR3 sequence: CASSPKPLARDTQYF. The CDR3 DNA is TGTGCCAGCAGCCCGAAGCCCCTCGCGAGGGATACGCAGTATTTT.

The CDR3 sequence is CASSLAGDTDTQYF. CDR3 sequence (DNA): TGTGCCAGCAGTCTTGCAGGGGACACAGATACGCAGTATTTT. The J gene is TRBJ2-3, the V gene TRBV6-5; perhaps TRBD1 as D (6 bases). The CDR3 loop spans 14 amino acids. The V gene's germline CDR1 is MNHEY and CDR2 SVGAGI. The V end was cut by 5 bases, the J end by 2 bases, with 11 bases between.

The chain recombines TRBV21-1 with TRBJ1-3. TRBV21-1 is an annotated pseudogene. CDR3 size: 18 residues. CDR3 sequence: CASSKLAADTSSGNTIYF. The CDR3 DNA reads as TGTGCCAGCAGCAAACTAGCGGCCGACACCAGCTCTGGAAACACCATATATTTT.

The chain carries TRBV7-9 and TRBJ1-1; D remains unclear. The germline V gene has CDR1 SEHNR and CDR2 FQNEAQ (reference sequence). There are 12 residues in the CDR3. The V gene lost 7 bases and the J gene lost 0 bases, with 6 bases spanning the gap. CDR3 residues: CASTNMNTEAFF. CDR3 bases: TGTGCCAGCACTAACATGAACACTGAAGCTTTCTTT.

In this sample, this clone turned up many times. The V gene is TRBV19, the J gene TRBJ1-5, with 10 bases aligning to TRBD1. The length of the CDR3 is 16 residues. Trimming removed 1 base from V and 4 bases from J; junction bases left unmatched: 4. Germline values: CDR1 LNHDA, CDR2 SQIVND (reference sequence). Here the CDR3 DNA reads TGTGCCAGTAGTATAGTGGGACAGGGGATTAATCAGCCCCAGCATTTT. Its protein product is CASSIVGQGINQPQHF.

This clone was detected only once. CDR3 loop: CASSQDTAGANVLTF. The CDR3 DNA sequence: TGCGCCAGCAGCCAAGATACGGCTGGGGCCAACGTCCTGACTTTC. V is TRBV4-3 and J is TRBJ2-6; D ambiguous. This CDR3 spans 15 amino acids. CDR1 LGHNA and CDR2 YSLEER come from the germline V gene. Deletions cut 0 bases from V and 2 bases from J, with 5 bases between.

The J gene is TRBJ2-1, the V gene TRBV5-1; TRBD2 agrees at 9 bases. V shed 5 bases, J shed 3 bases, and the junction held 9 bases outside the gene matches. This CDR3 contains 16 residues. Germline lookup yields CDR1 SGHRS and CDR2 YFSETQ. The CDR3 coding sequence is TGCGCCAGCAGGCCCCTTGCGGGGGGGCTCTACAATGAGCAGTTCTTC. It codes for CASRPLAGGLYNEQFF. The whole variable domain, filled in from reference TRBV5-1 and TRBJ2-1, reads KAGVTQTPRYLIKTRGQQVTLSCSPISGHRSVSWYQQTPGQGLQFLFEYFSETQRNKGNFPGRFSGRQFSNSRSEMNVSTLELGDSALYLCASRPLAGGLYNEQFFGPGTRLTVL.

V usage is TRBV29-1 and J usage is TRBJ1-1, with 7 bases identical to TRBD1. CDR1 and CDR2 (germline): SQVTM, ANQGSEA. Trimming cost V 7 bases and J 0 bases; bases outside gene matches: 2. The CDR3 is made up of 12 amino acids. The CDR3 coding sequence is TGCAGCGCCGGACAGGTGAACACTGAAGCTTTCTTT. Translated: CSAGQVNTEAFF.

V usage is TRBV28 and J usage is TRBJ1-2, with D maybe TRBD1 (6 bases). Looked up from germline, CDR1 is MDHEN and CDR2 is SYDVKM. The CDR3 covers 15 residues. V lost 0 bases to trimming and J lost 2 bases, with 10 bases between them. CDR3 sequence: CASSLWDSLNYGYTF. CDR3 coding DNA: TGTGCCAGCAGTTTATGGGACAGTCTGAACTATGGCTACACCTTC.

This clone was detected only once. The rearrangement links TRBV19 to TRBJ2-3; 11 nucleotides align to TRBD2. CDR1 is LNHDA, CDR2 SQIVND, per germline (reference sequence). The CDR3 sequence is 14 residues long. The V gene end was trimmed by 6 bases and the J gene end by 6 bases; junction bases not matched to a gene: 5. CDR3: CASRNLAGGDTQYF. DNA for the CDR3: TGTGCCAGTAGGAACCTAGCGGGAGGCGATACGCAGTATTTT.

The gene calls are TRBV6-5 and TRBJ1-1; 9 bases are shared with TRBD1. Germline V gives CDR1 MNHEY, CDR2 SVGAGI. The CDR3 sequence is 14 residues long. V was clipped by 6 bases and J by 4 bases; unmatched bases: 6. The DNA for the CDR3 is TGTGCCAGCAGACCCGGACAGGGGTCCACTGAAGCTTTCTTT. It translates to CASRPGQGSTEAFF.

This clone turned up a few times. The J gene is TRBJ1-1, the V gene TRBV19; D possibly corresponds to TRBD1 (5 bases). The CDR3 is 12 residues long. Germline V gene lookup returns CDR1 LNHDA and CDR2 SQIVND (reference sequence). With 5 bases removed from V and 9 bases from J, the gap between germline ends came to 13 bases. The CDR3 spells CASSGKAGQAFF. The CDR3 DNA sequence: TGTGCCAGTAGTGGCAAGGCAGGGCAAGCTTTCTTT.

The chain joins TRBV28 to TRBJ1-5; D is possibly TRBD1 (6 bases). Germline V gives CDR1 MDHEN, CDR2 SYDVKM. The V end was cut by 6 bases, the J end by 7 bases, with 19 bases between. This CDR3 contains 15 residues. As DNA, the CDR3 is TGTGCCAGCAGAGGGGGAGACCGGGTGGGGCAGCCCCAGCATTTT. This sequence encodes CASRGGDRVGQPQHF.

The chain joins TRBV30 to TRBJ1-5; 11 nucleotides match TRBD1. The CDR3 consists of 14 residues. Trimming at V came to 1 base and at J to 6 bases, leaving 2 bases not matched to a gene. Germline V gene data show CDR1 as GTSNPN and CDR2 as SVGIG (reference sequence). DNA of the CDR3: TGTGCCTGGAGTGGAGGGACAGGGGGTCAGCCCCAGCATTTT. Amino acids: CAWSGGTGGQPQHF.

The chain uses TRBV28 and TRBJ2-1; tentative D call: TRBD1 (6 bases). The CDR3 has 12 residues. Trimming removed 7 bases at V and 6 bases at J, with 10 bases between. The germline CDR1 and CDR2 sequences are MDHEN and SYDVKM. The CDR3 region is CASTGQFNEQFF. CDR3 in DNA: TGTGCCAGCACCGGACAGTTCAATGAGCAGTTCTTC.

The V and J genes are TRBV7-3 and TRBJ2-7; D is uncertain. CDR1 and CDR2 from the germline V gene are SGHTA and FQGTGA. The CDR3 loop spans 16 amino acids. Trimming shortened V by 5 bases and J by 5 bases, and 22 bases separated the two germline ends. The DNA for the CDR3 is TGTGCCAGCAGCCCACTCTTTAGGAAAAGGAGAGACGAGCAGTACTTC. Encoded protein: CASSPLFRKRRDEQYF.

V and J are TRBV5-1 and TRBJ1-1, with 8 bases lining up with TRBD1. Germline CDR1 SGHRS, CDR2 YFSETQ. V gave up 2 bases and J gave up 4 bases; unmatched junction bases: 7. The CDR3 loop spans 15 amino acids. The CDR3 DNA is TGCGCCAGCAGCTTTACAGGGGGAGCGGGCACTGAAGCTTTCTTT. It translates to CASSFTGGAGTEAFF.

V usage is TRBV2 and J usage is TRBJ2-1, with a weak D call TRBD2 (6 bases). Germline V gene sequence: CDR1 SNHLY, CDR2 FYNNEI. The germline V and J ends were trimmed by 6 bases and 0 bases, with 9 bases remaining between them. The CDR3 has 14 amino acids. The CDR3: CASRTGSSYNEQFF. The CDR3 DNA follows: TGTGCCAGCAGAACCGGGAGCTCCTACAATGAGCAGTTCTTC.

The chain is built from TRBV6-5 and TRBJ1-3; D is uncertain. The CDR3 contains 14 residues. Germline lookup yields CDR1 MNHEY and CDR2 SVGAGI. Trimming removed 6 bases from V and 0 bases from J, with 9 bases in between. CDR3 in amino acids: CASRPGASGNTIYF. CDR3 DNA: TGTGCCAGCAGACCTGGAGCCTCTGGAAACACCATATATTTT.

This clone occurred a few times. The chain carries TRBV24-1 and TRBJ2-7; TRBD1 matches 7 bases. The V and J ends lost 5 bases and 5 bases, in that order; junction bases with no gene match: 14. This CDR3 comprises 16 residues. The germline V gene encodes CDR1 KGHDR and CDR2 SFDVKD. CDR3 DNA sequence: TGTGCCACCAGTGCCCGCCTGGACAGGTCGGCCCACGAGCAGTACGTC. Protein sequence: CATSARLDRSAHEQYV.

The CDR3 region is CASSVLADTGELFF. CDR3 coding DNA: TGCGCCAGCAGTGTGCTAGCGGACACCGGGGAGCTGTTTTTT. The rearrangement uses TRBV10-1 and TRBJ2-2, with 7 positions matching TRBD2. Germline-derived CDR1 and CDR2 are WNHNN and SYGVQD (reference sequence). The V gene end was trimmed by 4 bases and the J gene end by 3 bases; junction bases not matched to a gene: 2. CDR3 length equals 14 residues.

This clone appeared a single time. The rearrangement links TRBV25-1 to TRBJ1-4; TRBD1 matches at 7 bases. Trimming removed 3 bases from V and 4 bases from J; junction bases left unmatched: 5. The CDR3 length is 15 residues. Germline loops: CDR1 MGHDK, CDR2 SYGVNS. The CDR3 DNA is TGTGCCAGCAGTGACGACAGGGCGATTAATGAAAAACTGTTTTTT. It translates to CASSDDRAINEKLFF.

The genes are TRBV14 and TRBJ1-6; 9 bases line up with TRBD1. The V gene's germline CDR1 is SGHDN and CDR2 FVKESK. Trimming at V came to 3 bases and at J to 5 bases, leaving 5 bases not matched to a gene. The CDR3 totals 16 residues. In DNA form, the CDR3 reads TGTGCCAGCAGCCAGACCGGGACAGGGCATAATTCACCCCTCCACTTT. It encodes CASSQTGTGHNSPLHF.

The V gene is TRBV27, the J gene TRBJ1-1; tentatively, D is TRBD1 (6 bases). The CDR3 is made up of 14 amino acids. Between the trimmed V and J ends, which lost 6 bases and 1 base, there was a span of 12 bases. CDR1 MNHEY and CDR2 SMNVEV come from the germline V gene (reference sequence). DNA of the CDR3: TGTGCCAGCAGGCTCCCAGGGGAGAACACTGAAGCTTTCTTT. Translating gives CASRLPGENTEAFF.

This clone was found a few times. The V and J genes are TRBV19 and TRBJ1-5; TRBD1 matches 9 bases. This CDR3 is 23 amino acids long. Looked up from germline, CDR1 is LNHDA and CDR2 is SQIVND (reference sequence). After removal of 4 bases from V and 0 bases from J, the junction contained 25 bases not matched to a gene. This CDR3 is CASSSSHYRTGVDFRPSNQPQHF. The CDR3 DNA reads TGTGCCAGTAGTAGTTCCCACTACCGGACAGGGGTTGACTTTCGCCCTAGCAATCAGCCCCAGCATTTT. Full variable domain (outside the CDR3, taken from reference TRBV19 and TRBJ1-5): DGGITQSPKYLFRKEGQNVTLSCEQNLNHDAMYWYRQDPGQGLRLIYYSQIVNDFQKGDIAEGYSVSREKKESFPLTVTSAQKNPTAFYLCASSSSHYRTGVDFRPSNQPQHFGDGTRLSIL.

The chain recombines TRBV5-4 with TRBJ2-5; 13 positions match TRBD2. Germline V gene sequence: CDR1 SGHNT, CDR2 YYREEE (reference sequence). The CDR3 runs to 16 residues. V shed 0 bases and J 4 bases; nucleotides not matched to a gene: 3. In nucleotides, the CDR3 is TGTGCCAGCAGCTTGGGACTAGCGGGGGGTCCAGAGACCCAGTACTTC. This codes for CASSLGLAGGPETQYF.

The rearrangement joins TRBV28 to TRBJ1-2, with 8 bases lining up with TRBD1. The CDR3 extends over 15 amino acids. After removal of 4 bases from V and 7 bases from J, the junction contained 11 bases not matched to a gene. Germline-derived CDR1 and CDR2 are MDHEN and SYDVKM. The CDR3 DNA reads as TGTGCCAGCAGTTCACCAGGACAGGGAAGGCCTGGCTACACCTTC. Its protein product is CASSSPGQGRPGYTF.

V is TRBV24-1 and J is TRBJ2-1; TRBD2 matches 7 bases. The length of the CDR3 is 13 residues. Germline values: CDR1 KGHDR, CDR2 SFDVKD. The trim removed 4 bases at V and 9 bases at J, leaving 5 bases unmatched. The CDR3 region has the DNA TGTGCCACCAGTGACTTGGGGGGGGGTGAGCAGTTCTTC. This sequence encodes CATSDLGGGEQFF.

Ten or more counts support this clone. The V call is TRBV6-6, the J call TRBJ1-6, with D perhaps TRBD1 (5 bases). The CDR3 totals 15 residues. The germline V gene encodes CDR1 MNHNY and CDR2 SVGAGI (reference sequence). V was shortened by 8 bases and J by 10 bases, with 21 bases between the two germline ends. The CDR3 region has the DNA TGTGCCAGCGCGCTTGCCGGCGGAGGGGAATCACCCCTCCACTTT. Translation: CASALAGGGESPLHF.

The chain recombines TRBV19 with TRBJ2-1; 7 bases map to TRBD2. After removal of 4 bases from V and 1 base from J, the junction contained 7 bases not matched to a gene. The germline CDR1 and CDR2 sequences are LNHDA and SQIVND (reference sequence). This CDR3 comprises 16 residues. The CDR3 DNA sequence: TGTGCCAGTAGTACCCCTTGGGGGGGGTCCTACAATGAGCAGTTCTTC. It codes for CASSTPWGGSYNEQFF.